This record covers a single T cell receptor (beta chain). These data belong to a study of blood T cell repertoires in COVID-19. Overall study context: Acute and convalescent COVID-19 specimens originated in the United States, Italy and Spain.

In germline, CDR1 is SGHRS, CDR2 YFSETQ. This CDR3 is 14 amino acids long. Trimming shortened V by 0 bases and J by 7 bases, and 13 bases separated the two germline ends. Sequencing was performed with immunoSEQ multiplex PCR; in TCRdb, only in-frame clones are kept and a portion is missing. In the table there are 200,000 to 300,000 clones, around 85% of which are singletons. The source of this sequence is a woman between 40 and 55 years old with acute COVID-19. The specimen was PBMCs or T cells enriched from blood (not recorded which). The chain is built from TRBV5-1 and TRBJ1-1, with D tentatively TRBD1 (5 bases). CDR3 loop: CASSLEGKRNEAFF. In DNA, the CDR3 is TGCGCCAGCAGCTTGGAGGGGAAAAGAAATGAAGCTTTCTTT.